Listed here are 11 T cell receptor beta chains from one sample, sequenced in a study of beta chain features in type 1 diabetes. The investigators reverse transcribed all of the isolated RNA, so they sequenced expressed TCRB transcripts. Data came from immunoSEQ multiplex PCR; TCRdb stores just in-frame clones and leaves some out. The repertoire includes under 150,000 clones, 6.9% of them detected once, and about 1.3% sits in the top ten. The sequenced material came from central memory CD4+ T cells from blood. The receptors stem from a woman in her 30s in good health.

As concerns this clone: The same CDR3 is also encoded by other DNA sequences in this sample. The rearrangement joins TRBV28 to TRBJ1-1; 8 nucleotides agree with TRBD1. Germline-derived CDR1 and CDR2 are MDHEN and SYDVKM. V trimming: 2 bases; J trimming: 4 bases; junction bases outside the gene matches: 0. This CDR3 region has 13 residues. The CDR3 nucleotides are TGTGCCAGCAGTTTAGGACAGGGCACTGAAGCTTTCTTT. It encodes CASSLGQGTEAFF.

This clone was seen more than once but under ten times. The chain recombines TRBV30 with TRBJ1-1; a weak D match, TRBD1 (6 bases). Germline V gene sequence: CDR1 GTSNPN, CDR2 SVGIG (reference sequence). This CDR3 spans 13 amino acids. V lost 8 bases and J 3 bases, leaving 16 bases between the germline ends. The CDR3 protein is CASIETGYTEAFF. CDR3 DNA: TGTGCCAGCATCGAAACAGGGTACACTGAAGCTTTCTTT. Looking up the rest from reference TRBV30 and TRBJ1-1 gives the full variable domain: SQTIHQWPATLVQPVGSPLSLECTVEGTSNPNLYWYRQAAGRGLQLLFYSVGIGQISSEVPQNLSASRPQDRQFILSSKKLLLSDSGFYLCASIETGYTEAFFGQGTRLTVV.

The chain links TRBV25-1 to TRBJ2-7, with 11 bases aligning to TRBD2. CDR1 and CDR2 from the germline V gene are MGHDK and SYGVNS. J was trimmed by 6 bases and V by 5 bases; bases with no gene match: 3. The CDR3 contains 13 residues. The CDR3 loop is CASSPGTSGEQYF. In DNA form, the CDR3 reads TGTGCCAGCAGTCCCGGGACTAGCGGCGAGCAGTACTTC.

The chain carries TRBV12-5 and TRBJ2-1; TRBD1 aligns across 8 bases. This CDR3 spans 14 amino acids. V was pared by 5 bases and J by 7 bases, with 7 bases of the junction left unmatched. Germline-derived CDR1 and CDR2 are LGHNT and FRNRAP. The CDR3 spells CASGIGQGGNEQFF. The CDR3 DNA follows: TGTGCTAGTGGTATAGGACAGGGTGGTAATGAGCAGTTCTTC.

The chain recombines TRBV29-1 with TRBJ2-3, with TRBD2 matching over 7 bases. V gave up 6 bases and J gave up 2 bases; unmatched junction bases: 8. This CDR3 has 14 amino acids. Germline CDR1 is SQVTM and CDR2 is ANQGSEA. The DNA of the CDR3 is TGCAGCGTCCAAAGGGGAGGGAACACAGATACGCAGTATTTT. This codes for CSVQRGGNTDTQYF.

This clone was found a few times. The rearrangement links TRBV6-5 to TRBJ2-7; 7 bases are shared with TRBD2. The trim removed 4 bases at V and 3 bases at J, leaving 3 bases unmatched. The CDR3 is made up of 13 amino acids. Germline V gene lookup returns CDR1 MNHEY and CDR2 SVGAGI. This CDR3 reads CASSFGRNYEQYF. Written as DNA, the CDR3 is TGTGCCAGCAGTTTCGGGAGGAACTACGAGCAGTACTTC.

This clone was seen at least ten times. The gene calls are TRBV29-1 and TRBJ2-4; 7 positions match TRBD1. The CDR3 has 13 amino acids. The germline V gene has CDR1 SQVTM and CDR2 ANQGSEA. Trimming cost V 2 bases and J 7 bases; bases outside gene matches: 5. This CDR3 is CSVERQGGNIQYF. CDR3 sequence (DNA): TGCAGCGTTGAAAGACAGGGTGGGAACATTCAGTACTTC.

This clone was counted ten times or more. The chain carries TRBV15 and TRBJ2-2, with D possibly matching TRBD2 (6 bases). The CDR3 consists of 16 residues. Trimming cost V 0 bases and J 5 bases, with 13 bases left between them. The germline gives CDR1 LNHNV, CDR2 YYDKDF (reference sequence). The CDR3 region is CATSRDGGRGTGELFF. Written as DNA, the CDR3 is TGTGCCACCAGCAGAGATGGAGGGCGAGGAACCGGGGAGCTGTTTTTT.

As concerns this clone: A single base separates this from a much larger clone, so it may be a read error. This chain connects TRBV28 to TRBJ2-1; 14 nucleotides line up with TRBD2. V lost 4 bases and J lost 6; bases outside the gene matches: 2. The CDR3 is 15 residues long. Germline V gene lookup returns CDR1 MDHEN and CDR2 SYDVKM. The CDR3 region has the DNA TGTGCCAGCAGTTGGGGACTAGCGGGAGCCAATGAGCAGTTCTTC. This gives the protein CASSWGLAGANEQFF.

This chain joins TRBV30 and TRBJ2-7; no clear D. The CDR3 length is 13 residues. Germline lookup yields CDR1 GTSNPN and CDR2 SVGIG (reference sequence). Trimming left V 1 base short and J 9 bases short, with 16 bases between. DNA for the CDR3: TGTGCCTGGAGTGCTGACGAGCTACTAAGGCAGTACTTC. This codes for CAWSADELLRQYF.

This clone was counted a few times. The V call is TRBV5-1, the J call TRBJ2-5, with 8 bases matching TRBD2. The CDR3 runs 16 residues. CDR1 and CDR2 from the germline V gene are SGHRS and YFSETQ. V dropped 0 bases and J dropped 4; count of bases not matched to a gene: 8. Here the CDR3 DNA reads TGCGCCAGCAGCTTGGATGGCGCGGGAGGCCGAGAGACCCAGTACTTC. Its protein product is CASSLDGAGGRETQYF. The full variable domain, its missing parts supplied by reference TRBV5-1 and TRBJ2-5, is KAGVTQTPRYLIKTRGQQVTLSCSPISGHRSVSWYQQTPGQGLQFLFEYFSETQRNKGNFPGRFSGRQFSNSRSEMNVSTLELGDSALYLCASSLDGAGGRETQYFGPGTRLLVL.